Given below is one T cell receptor beta chain in context. Germline V gives CDR1 LNHDA, CDR2 SQIVND (reference sequence). The CDR3 spans 17 residues. Trimming cost V 6 bases and J 4 bases; bases outside gene matches: 10. The data are from a study of blood T cell repertoires in COVID-19. Study-level background: There were acute and convalescent COVID-19 samples, and they came from the United States, Italy and Spain. Sources were T cells, B-cell-depleted T cells, or PBMCs; the material itself was cDNA or gDNA.

How the authors handled the data: Reference gene primer amplification in the assay estimated nucleated cell counts. Libraries were prepared by immunoSEQ multiplex PCR; TCRdb keeps only in-frame clonotypes and omits some of them. The V and J calls and clone size come from that table; D and trimming were worked out from the DNA. This table holds roughly 350,000 clones, under 95% found once. Sequenced sample: peripheral blood. This clonotype was obtained from a woman aged 18-29 years who had recovered from COVID-19. The chain uses TRBV19 and TRBJ2-1, with 12 bases matching TRBD2. The CDR3 nucleotides are TGTGCCAGTAGCCCTAGCGGGAGGGGCCGAATATACAATGAGCAGTTCTTC. Amino acid sequence: CASSPSGRGRIYNEQFF. Full variable domain (remainder filled in from reference TRBV19 and TRBJ2-1): DGGITQSPKYLFRKEGQNVTLSCEQNLNHDAMYWYRQDPGQGLRLIYYSQIVNDFQKGDIAEGYSVSREKKESFPLTVTSAQKNPTAFYLCASSPSGRGRIYNEQFFGPGTRLTVL.